The clone carrying this T cell receptor beta chain was seen a single time. No infections or other immune events were documented during collection. Using immunoSEQ multiplex PCR, the repertoire was profiled, and TCRdb retains in-frame clones only, with some absent. This sample yields under 130,000 clones, of which around 89% are seen a single time; approximately 16% belongs to the top ten. This sample was included in a study of identifying expanded T cells in peripheral blood. The clonotype comes from a person aged 18 to 75 in good health. The sample was blood.

The CDR3 region is CASRNGQASVAFF. The CDR3 DNA sequence: TGTGCCAGCAGGAATGGACAAGCGAGTGTAGCTTTCTTT. The gene calls are TRBV28 and TRBJ1-1; tentative D call: TRBD1 (5 bases). The CDR3 spans 13 residues. Germline-derived CDR1 and CDR2 are MDHEN and SYDVKM. V was trimmed by 6 bases and J by 10 bases, leaving 18 bases between them.